Presented here are 5 T cell receptor beta chains from one specimen sequenced in a study of blood T cell repertoires in COVID-19. TCRdb keeps only in-frame clones here, not all; method: immunoSEQ multiplex PCR. The sample carries 150,000 to 200,000 clones, roughly 88% recorded once. Sample: PBMCs or T cells enriched from blood (not recorded which). These receptors all stem from a woman aged 45-59 years who had recovered from COVID-19.

V gene TRBV23-1 combines with J gene TRBJ2-2; TRBD2 matches 12 bases. Being an ORF, TRBV23-1 has a function that is uncertain. The ends lost 8 bases at V and 6 bases at J; junction bases unmatched: 13. The CDR3 spans 17 residues. The CDR3 DNA is TGCGCCAGCCCCCCCCCACCTAGCGGGGGGGCCCCCGGGGAGCTGTTTTTT. Its protein is CASPPPPSGGAPGELFF.

The genes are TRBV7-9 and TRBJ1-1; D is unresolved. The germline V gene has CDR1 SEHNR and CDR2 FQNEAQ (reference sequence). V was shortened by 3 bases and J by 2 bases, with 13 bases between the two germline ends. The CDR3 consists of 15 residues. The CDR3 protein is CASSFSARVNTEAFF. CDR3 DNA sequence: TGTGCCAGCAGCTTTAGTGCACGGGTTAACACTGAAGCTTTCTTT.

The chain joins TRBV18 to TRBJ1-5, with 7 positions matching TRBD1. Germline CDR1 reads KGHSH; CDR2 reads LQKENI. CDR3 length: 16 amino acids. With 3 bases clipped from V and 4 bases from J, the junction kept 9 bases outside the gene matches. The CDR3 nucleotides read TGTGCCAGCTCACCCTTGGGACAGAACTTAAATCAGCCCCAGCATTTT. Protein: CASSPLGQNLNQPQHF.

The chain links TRBV11-2 to TRBJ2-7; tentatively, D is TRBD2 (6 bases). Deletions cut 5 bases from V and 4 bases from J, with 12 bases between. The CDR3 has 13 residues. CDR1 and CDR2 from the germline V gene are SGHAT and FQNNGV. CDR3 nucleotide sequence: TGTGCCAGCAGCCGGGACTTCTCGTACGAGCAGTACTTC. The encoded protein is CASSRDFSYEQYF.

J is TRBJ2-5 and V is TRBV27, with 7 bases fitting TRBD1. The junction had 8 bases not matched to a gene; V was cut back by 5 bases and J by 5 bases. The CDR3 loop spans 14 amino acids. Per germline, CDR1 MNHEY and CDR2 SMNVEV (reference sequence). The CDR3 loop is CASSPTGVEETQYF. As DNA, the CDR3 is TGTGCCAGCAGTCCCACAGGGGTGGAGGAGACCCAGTACTTC.